This T cell receptor beta chain was recovered during a study of blood T cell repertoires in COVID-19. Study-wide context: COVID-19 samples, acute and convalescent, were from the United States, Italy and Spain. T cells, B-cell-depleted T cells, or PBMCs provided the cDNA or gDNA that served as material.

The CDR3 loop spans 15 amino acids. Per germline, CDR1 MDHEN and CDR2 SYDVKM. V lost 6 bases to trimming and J lost 4 bases; unmatched junction nucleotides: 9. Per the original data handling: Reference gene primer amplification in the assay estimated nucleated cell counts. Sequenced by immunoSEQ multiplex PCR; TCRdb stores in-frame clones only, minus some. V and J calls and clone size are given by that table; D and trimming were obtained from the DNA. The table has 60,000 to 90,000 clones, 90% seen once. This TCR was sampled from a woman of 80 years or more with acute or convalescent COVID-19. The chain carries TRBV28 and TRBJ1-5; TRBD1 agrees at 7 bases. The source material was peripheral blood. CDR3 in DNA: TGTGCCAGCAGCCCACTACCACAGGGGAATCAGCCCCAGCATTTT. As protein: CASSPLPQGNQPQHF.